This T cell receptor (beta chain) was retrieved from a study of cytomegalovirus exposure and HLA in healthy donors. PCR used 60 Vbeta primers and 13 Jbeta primers. Clones were read by immunoSEQ multiplex PCR, and TCRdb kept only the in-frame ones, dropping some. The repertoire holds 150,000 to 200,000 clones, with around four fifths as singletons. The CDR3 is made up of 15 amino acids. Germline V CDR1 and CDR2: SGDLS, YYNGEE. Trimming removed 4 bases from V and 7 bases from J; junction bases left unmatched: 9. Sequenced sample: PBMCs. The chain combines TRBV9 with TRBJ2-2, with 8 positions matching TRBD1. The TCR was taken from a female donor in good health and CMV-seronegative. The CDR3 sequence: CASSPTGAKGGELFF. CDR3 nucleotides: TGTGCCAGCAGCCCGACAGGGGCGAAGGGCGGGGAGCTGTTTTTT.